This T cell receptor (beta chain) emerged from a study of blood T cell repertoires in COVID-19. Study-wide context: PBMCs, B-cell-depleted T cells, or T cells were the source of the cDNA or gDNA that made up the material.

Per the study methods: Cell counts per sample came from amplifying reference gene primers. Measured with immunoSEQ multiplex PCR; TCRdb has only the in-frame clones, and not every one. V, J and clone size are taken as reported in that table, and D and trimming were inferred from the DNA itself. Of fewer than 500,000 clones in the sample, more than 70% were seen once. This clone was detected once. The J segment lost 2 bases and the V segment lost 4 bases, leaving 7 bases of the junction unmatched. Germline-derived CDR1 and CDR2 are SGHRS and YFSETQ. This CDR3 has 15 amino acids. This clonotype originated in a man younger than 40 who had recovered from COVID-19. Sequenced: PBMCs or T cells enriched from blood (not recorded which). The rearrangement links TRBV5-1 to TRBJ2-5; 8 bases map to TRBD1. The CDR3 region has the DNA TGCGCCAGCAGCCCGGGGACAGGTCCACAAGAGACCCAGTACTTC. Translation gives CASSPGTGPQETQYF.